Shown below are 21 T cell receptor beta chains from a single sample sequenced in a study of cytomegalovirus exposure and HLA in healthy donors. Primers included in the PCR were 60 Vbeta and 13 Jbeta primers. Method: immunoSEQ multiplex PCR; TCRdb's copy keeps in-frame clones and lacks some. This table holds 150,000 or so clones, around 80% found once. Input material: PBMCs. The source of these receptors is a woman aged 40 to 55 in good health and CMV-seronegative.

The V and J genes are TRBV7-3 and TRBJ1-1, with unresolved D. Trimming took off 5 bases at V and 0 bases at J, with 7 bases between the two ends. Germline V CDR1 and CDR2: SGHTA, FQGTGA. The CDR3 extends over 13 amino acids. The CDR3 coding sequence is TGTGCCAGCAGCGCTAAAATGAACACTGAAGCTTTCTTT. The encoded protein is CASSAKMNTEAFF.

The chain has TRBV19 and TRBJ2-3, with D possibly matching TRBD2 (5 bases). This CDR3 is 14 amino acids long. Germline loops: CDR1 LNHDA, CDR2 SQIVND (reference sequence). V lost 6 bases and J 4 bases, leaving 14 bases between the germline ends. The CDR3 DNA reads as TGTGCCAGTAGAAGGGAGTGGGGATCAGATACGCAGTATTTT. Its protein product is CASRREWGSDTQYF.

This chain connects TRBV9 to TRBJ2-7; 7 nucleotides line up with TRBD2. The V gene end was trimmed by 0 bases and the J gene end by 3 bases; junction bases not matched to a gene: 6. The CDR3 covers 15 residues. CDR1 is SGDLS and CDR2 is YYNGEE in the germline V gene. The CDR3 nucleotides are TGTGCCAGCAGCGTAGCTCCAGCGGGAATCTACGAGCAGTACTTC. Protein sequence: CASSVAPAGIYEQYF.

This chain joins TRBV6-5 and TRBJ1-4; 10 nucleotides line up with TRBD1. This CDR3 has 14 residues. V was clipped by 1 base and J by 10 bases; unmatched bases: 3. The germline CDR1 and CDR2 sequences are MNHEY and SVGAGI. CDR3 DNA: TGTGCCAGCAGTTACTTGGACAGGGGGTCAAAACTGTTTTTT. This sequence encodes CASSYLDRGSKLFF.

The CDR3 coding sequence is TGTGCCAGCAGCCATGGGACTAGTAAGGACAATGAGCAGTTCTTC. Translated: CASSHGTSKDNEQFF. The V and J genes are TRBV4-2 and TRBJ2-1; 8 bases match TRBD2. The CDR3 is made up of 15 amino acids. Germline V lookup: CDR1 LGHNA, CDR2 YNFKEQ. Trimming at V came to 3 bases and at J to 5 bases, leaving 6 bases not matched to a gene.

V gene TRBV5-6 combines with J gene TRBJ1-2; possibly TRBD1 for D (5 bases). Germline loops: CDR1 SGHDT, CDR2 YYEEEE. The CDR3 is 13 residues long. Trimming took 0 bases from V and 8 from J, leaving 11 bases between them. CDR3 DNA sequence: TGTGCCAGCAGCTTGGAGGAGGGGAGCGGCTACACCTTC. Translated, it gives CASSLEEGSGYTF.

The DNA of the CDR3 is TGTGCCAGCAGTCTGAAACTAAACGAGAGGTACGAGCAGTACTTC. Its translation: CASSLKLNERYEQYF. The chain employs TRBV7-2 and TRBJ2-7; D gene uncertain. V gave up 6 bases and J gave up 4 bases, with 19 bases separating them. In germline, CDR1 is SGHTA, CDR2 FQGNSA. This CDR3 is built from 15 residues.

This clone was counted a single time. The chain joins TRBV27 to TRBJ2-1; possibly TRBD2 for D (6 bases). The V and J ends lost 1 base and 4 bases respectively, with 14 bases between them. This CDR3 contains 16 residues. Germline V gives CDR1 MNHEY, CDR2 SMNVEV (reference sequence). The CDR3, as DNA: TGTGCCAGCAGTTTATGGGCCGGGACTCCTTACAATGAGCAGTTCTTC. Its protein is CASSLWAGTPYNEQFF.

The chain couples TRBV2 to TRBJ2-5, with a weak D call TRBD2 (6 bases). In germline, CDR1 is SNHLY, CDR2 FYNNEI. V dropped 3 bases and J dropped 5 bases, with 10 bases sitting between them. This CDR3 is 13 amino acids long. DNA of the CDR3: TGTGCCAGCAGTGAGGGGGGAAAGGAGACCCAGTACTTC. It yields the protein CASSEGGKETQYF. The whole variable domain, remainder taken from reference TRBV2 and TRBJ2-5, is EPEVTQTPSHQVTQMGQEVILRCVPISNHLYFYWYRQILGQKVEFLVSFYNNEISEKSEIFDDQFSVERPDGSNFTLKIRSTKLEDSAMYFCASSEGGKETQYFGPGTRLLVL.

CDR3 bases: TGTGCCAGCAGCTTCGGGGTAAATCAGCCCCAGCATTTT. It specifies CASSFGVNQPQHF. V is TRBV11-2 and J is TRBJ1-5; no reliable D call. CDR1 is SGHAT, CDR2 FQNNGV, per germline. Trimming pared 3 bases from V and 4 bases from J, leaving 7 bases between. The CDR3 spans 13 residues.

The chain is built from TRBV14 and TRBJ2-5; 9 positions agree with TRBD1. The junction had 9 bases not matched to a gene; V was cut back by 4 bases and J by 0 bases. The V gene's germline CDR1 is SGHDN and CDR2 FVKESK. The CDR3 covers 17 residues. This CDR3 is CASSLNRGLGYQETQYF. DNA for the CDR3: TGTGCCAGCAGCCTCAACAGGGGGCTTGGGTACCAAGAGACCCAGTACTTC. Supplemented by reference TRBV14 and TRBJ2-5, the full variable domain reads EAGVTQFPSHSVIEKGQTVTLRCDPISGHDNLYWYRRVMGKEIKFLLHFVKESKQDESGMPNNRFLAERTGGTYSTLKVQPAELEDSGVYFCASSLNRGLGYQETQYFGPGTRLLVL.

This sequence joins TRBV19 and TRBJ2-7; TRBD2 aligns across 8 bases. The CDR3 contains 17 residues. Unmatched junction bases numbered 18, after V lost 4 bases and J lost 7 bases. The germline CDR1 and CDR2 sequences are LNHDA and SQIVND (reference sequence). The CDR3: CASSKEPLAAKHGEQYF. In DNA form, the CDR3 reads TGTGCCAGTAGTAAGGAGCCACTAGCGGCTAAGCACGGGGAGCAGTACTTC.

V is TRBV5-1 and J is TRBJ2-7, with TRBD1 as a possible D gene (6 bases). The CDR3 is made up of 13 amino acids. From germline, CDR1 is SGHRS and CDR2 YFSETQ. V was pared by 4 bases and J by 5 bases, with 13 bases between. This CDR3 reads CASSEGQLDEQYF. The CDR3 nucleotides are TGCGCCAGCAGCGAAGGACAGCTCGACGAGCAGTACTTC.

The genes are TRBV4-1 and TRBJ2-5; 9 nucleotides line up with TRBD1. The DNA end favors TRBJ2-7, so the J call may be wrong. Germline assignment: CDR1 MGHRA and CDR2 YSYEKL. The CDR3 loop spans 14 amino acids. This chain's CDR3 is CASSPTGGPYEQYF. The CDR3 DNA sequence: TGCGCCAGCAGCCCGACAGGGGGTCCCTACGAGCAGTACTTC.

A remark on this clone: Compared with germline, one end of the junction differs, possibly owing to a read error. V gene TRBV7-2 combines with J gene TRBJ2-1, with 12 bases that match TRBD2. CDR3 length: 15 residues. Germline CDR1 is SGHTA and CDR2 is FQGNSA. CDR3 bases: TGTGCCAGCAGCCTAGCGGGAGGGCGACTCAATGAGCAGTTCTTC. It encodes CASSLAGGRLNEQFF. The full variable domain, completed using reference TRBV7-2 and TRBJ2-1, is GAGVSQSPSNKVTEKGKDVELRCDPISGHTALYWYRQSLGQGLEFLIYFQGNSAPDKSGLPSDRFSAERTGGSVSTLTIQRTQQEDSAVYLCASSLAGGRLNEQFFGPGTRLTVL.

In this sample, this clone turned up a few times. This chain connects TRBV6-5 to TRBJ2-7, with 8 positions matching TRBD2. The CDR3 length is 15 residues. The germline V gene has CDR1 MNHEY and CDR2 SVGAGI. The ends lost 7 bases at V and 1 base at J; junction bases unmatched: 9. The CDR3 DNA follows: TGTGCCAGCATCCCGGGGGCGGGAGGTTCCTACGAGCAGTACTTC. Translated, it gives CASIPGAGGSYEQYF.

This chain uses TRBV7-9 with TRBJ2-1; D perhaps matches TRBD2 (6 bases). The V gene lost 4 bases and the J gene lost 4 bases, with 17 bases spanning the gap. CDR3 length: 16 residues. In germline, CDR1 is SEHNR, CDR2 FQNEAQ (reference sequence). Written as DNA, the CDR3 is TGTGCCAGCAGCTCCTCGACCGGGAGTCGGTACAATGAGCAGTTCTTC. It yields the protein CASSSSTGSRYNEQFF.

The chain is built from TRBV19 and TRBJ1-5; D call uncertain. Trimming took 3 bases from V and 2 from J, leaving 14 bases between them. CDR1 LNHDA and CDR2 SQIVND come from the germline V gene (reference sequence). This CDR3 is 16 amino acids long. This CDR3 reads CASSMAMVAGNQPQHF. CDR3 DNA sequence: TGTGCCAGTAGTATGGCGATGGTAGCTGGCAATCAGCCCCAGCATTTT.

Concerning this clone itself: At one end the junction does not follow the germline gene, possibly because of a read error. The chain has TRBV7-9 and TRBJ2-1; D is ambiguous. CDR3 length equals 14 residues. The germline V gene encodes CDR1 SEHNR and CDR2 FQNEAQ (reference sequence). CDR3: CSSTEASSYNEQFF. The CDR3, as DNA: TGTTCCAGCACCGAGGCAAGCTCCTACAATGAGCAGTTCTTC.

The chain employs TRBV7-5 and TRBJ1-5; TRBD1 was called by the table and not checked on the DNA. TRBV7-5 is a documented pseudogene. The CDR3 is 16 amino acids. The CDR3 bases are TGTGCCAGAAGCTTAGAGGGGCACAGGGTCACTCAGCCCCAGCATTTT. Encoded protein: CARSLEGHRVTQPQHF.

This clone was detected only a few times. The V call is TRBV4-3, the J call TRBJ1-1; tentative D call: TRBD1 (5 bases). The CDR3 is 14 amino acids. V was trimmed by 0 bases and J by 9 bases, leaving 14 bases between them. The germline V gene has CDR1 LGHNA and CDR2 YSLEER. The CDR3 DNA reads TGCGCCAGCAGCCAAGATGGTGGGCGGGACCAAGCTTTCTTT. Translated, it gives CASSQDGGRDQAFF.